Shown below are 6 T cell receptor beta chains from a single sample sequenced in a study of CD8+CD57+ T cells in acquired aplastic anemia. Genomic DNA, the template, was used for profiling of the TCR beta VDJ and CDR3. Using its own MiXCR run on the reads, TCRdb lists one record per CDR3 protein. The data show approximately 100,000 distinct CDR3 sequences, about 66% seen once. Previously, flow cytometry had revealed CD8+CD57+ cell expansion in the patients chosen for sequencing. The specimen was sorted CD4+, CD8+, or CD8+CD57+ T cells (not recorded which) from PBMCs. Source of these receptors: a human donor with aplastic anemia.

The DNA of the CDR3 is TGTGCCAGCAGTCCTAGGGGAGGCGAGACCCAGTACTTC. Its translation: CASSPRGGETQYF. The J gene is TRBJ2-5, the V gene TRBV6-1; weak D call: TRBD2 (6 bases). There are 13 residues in the CDR3. Per germline, CDR1 MNHNS and CDR2 SASEGT. The germline V and J ends were trimmed by 5 bases and 5 bases, with 12 bases remaining between them.

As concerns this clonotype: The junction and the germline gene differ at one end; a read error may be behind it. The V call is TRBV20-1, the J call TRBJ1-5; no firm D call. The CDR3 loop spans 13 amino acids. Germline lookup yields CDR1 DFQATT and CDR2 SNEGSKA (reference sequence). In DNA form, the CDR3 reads TGCAGTGCTAGCGTCAGCTTGACTCAGCTCCAGCATTTT. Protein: CSASVSLTQLQHF.

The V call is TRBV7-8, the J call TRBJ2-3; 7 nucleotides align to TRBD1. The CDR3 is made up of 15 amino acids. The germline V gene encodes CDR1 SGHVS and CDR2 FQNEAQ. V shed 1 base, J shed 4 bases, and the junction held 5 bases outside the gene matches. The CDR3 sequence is CASSLEGAGADTQYF. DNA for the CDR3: TGTGCCAGCAGCTTAGAGGGGGCTGGGGCAGATACGCAGTATTTT.

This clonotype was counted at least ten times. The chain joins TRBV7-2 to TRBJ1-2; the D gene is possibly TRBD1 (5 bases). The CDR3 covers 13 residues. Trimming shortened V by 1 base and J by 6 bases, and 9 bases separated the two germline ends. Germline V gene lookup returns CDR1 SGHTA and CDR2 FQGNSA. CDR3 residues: CASSLGGLDGYTF. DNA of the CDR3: TGTGCCAGCAGCTTAGGGGGCCTAGATGGCTACACCTTC.

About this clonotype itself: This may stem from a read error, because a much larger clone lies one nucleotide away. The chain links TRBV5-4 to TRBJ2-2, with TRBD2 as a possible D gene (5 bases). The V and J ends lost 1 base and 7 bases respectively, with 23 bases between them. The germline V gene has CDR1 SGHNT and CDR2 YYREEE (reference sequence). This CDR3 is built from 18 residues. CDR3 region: CASSLFPGPAASSGELFF. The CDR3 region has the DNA TGTGCCAGCAGCTTGTTTCCAGGACCAGCGGCGAGTAGCGGGGAGCTGTTTTTT.

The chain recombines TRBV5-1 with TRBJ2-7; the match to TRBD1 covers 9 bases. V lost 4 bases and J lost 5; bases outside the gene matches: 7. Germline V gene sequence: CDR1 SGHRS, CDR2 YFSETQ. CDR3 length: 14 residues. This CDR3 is CASSADRGGNEQYF. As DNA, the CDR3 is TGCGCCAGCAGCGCCGACAGGGGGGGGAACGAGCAGTACTTC.